Following are 28 T cell receptor beta chains from one sample sequenced in a study of T cell changes during pregnancy in multiple sclerosis. Only in-frame clones appear in the TCRdb table, and some are missing; sequencing was by immunoSEQ multiplex PCR. The data hold tens of thousands of clones, with around nine tenths observed a single time. The sample here was CD8+ T cells from peripheral blood mononuclear cells, taken in the third trimester of pregnancy. The receptors originated from a female donor with multiple sclerosis, enrolled in a pregnancy study.

This sequence joins TRBV6-5 and TRBJ1-2, with D maybe TRBD1 (5 bases). In germline, CDR1 is MNHEY, CDR2 SVGAGI. Trimming pared 5 bases from V and 3 bases from J, leaving 7 bases between. The CDR3 contains 12 residues. DNA for the CDR3: TGTGCCAGCAGTCCGACAGACTATGGCTACACCTTC. This encodes CASSPTDYGYTF.

Only one count was recorded for this clone. The chain uses TRBV10-2 and TRBJ1-5, with 8 bases aligning to TRBD1. Germline lookup yields CDR1 WSHSY and CDR2 SAAADI. After removal of 11 bases from V and 1 base from J, the junction contained 4 bases not matched to a gene. CDR3 length: 13 amino acids. The CDR3 coding sequence is TGCGCCGTCGGACAGGGCAGCAATCAGCCCCAGCATTTT. Its translation is CAVGQGSNQPQHF.

The chain combines TRBV5-6 with TRBJ2-3, with D unresolved. Germline CDR1 is SGHDT and CDR2 is YYEEEE. CDR3 length: 16 residues. V lost 0 bases and J 2 bases, leaving 13 bases between the germline ends. The CDR3 reads CASSLELGRFTDTQYF. CDR3 in DNA: TGTGCCAGCAGCTTGGAGCTAGGCCGCTTCACAGATACGCAGTATTTT.

The chain joins TRBV27 to TRBJ2-7; 7 bases agree with TRBD2. Trimming took 5 bases from V and 2 from J; bases not matched to a gene: 3. CDR1 and CDR2 (germline): MNHEY, SMNVEV (reference sequence). The CDR3 length is 13 residues. CDR3 region: CASSGLGPYEQYF. CDR3 DNA: TGTGCCAGCAGTGGACTAGGCCCCTACGAGCAGTACTTC.

The chain links TRBV5-1 to TRBJ2-1, with 9 nucleotides matching TRBD2. Germline assignment: CDR1 SGHRS and CDR2 YFSETQ. The CDR3 contains 16 residues. The V segment lost 0 bases and the J segment 9 bases; nucleotides outside the gene matches: 10. For the CDR3, the DNA is TGCGCCAGCAGCTTGGATCGCGGGAGGGCCTCAACTGAGCAGTTCTTC. This sequence encodes CASSLDRGRASTEQFF. Full variable domain (remainder filled in from reference TRBV5-1 and TRBJ2-1): KAGVTQTPRYLIKTRGQQVTLSCSPISGHRSVSWYQQTPGQGLQFLFEYFSETQRNKGNFPGRFSGRQFSNSRSEMNVSTLELGDSALYLCASSLDRGRASTEQFFGPGTRLTVL.

The J gene is TRBJ1-1, the V gene TRBV5-4; maybe TRBD1 (6 bases). Between the trimmed V and J ends, which lost 2 bases and 1 base, there was a span of 15 bases. The CDR3 has 16 residues. CDR1 is SGHNT and CDR2 is YYREEE in the germline V gene (reference sequence). The DNA of the CDR3 is TGTGCCAGCAGCTTTGTTGGCAGGGGAGCGAACACTGAAGCTTTCTTT. Translated: CASSFVGRGANTEAFF.

The gene calls are TRBV27 and TRBJ1-1; TRBD1 matches 8 bases. Germline CDR1 MNHEY, CDR2 SMNVEV (reference sequence). This CDR3 comprises 16 residues. Unmatched junction bases numbered 9, after V lost 3 bases and J lost 3 bases. DNA for the CDR3: TGTGCCAGCAGTTTTAATACAGGGGGGCGGGACACTGAAGCTTTCTTT. Its translation is CASSFNTGGRDTEAFF.

As for this clone: Distinct nucleotide sequences in the sample also encode this CDR3. The genes are TRBV5-1 and TRBJ2-3, with 11 positions matching TRBD1. There are 15 residues in the CDR3. CDR1 is SGHRS and CDR2 is YFSETQ in the germline V gene. The V and J ends lost 0 bases and 4 bases, in that order; junction bases with no gene match: 1. This CDR3 is CASSLEGQGADTQYF. The CDR3 DNA sequence: TGCGCCAGCAGCTTGGAGGGACAGGGGGCAGATACGCAGTATTTT.

V usage is TRBV25-1 and J usage is TRBJ1-2; tentatively, D is TRBD1 (6 bases). The CDR3 loop spans 15 amino acids. The ends were cut back, 4 bases at V and 0 bases at J, with 12 bases in the middle. Germline CDR1 reads MGHDK; CDR2 reads SYGVNS. The CDR3 sequence is CASSAEDRPNYGYTF. CDR3 nucleotide sequence: TGTGCCAGCAGTGCAGAGGACAGACCTAACTATGGCTACACCTTC.

Written as DNA, the CDR3 is TGTGCCAGCTCACCACCCAGGGTAAGGAAGAACACTGAAGCTTTCTTT. As protein: CASSPPRVRKNTEAFF. This chain links TRBV18 with TRBJ1-1; perhaps TRBD1 as D (5 bases). The CDR3 loop spans 16 amino acids. CDR1 is KGHSH, CDR2 LQKENI, per germline. Trimming stripped 0 bases from V and 1 base from J, with 12 bases between.

This chain joins TRBV12-5 and TRBJ1-2; possible D gene TRBD1, 6 bases. The length of the CDR3 is 16 residues. Germline CDR1 and CDR2: LGHNT and FRNRAP. Trimming stripped 5 bases from V and 8 bases from J, with 24 bases between. CDR3: CASGKPYREMSDGYTF. Here the CDR3 DNA reads TGTGCTAGTGGTAAACCCTACAGGGAGATGAGCGACGGCTACACCTTC.

The chain links TRBV7-9 to TRBJ1-1; possible D gene TRBD1, 6 bases. V was pared by 5 bases and J by 3 bases, with 16 bases between. CDR3 length equals 15 residues. In germline, CDR1 is SEHNR, CDR2 FQNEAQ (reference sequence). CDR3 nucleotides: TGTGCCAGCAGCGCACGACAGGCCGGGGACACTGAAGCTTTCTTT. Translation: CASSARQAGDTEAFF.

The rearrangement links TRBV4-1 to TRBJ1-1; D perhaps matches TRBD1 (5 bases). CDR3 size: 10 residues. V was trimmed by 3 bases and J by 12 bases, leaving 8 bases between them. Germline V gene lookup returns CDR1 MGHRA and CDR2 YSYEKL. The CDR3 sequence is CASSHGHTFF. CDR3 DNA sequence: TGCGCCAGCAGCCACGGACACACTTTCTTT.

The rearrangement links TRBV10-2 to TRBJ2-5, with 7 positions matching TRBD2. Germline CDR1 reads WSHSY; CDR2 reads SAAADI. V was clipped by 4 bases and J by 3 bases; unmatched bases: 2. CDR3 size: 13 residues. CDR3 nucleotide sequence: TGCGCCAGCAGTGTGACTAGCAAAGAGACCCAGTACTTC. Amino acid sequence: CASSVTSKETQYF.

As DNA, the CDR3 is TGTGCCAGCAGTTATGGGACAGCGAATTCACCCCTCCACTTT. As protein: CASSYGTANSPLHF. This chain connects TRBV28 to TRBJ1-6; TRBD1 agrees at 7 bases. There are 14 residues in the CDR3. Germline loops: CDR1 MDHEN, CDR2 SYDVKM. The trim removed 4 bases at V and 7 bases at J, leaving 4 bases unmatched.

The V and J genes are TRBV29-1 and TRBJ1-4, with TRBD1 as a possible D gene (6 bases). Germline CDR1 SQVTM, CDR2 ANQGSEA. Trimming took off 2 bases at V and 16 bases at J, with 14 bases between the two ends. The CDR3 is 11 amino acids. CDR3 coding DNA: TGCAGCGTTGAAATCCAAAACAGGGAGTTTTTT. This encodes CSVEIQNREFF.

The gene calls are TRBV18 and TRBJ2-5; D is uncertain. This CDR3 region has 15 residues. Germline lookup yields CDR1 KGHSH and CDR2 LQKENI. Deletions cut 1 base from V and 4 bases from J, with 13 bases between. The CDR3 loop is CASSPLFSRPETQYF. The CDR3 DNA reads as TGTGCCAGCTCACCACTCTTTTCTAGGCCAGAGACCCAGTACTTC.

The rearrangement uses TRBV19 and TRBJ2-7, with a weak D call TRBD1 (5 bases). Germline V lookup: CDR1 LNHDA, CDR2 SQIVND (reference sequence). The CDR3 loop spans 15 amino acids. The ends were cut back, 3 bases at V and 4 bases at J, with 16 bases in the middle. The CDR3 DNA reads as TGTGCCAGTAGTATTGAGGCTGACAGAGGTTACGAGCAGTACTTC. It codes for CASSIEADRGYEQYF. Full variable domain (outside the CDR3, taken from reference TRBV19 and TRBJ2-7): DGGITQSPKYLFRKEGQNVTLSCEQNLNHDAMYWYRQDPGQGLRLIYYSQIVNDFQKGDIAEGYSVSREKKESFPLTVTSAQKNPTAFYLCASSIEADRGYEQYFGPGTRLTVT.

The chain uses TRBV10-3 and TRBJ2-5; TRBD2 matches at 9 bases. The germline V gene encodes CDR1 ENHRY and CDR2 SYGVKD. V lost 3 bases, J lost 5 bases, and 13 bases stayed unmatched. This CDR3 is built from 17 residues. As DNA, the CDR3 is TGTGCCATCAGTGAAGGGCCTAGCGGGGCCTTCGGGGAGACCCAGTACTTC. This sequence encodes CAISEGPSGAFGETQYF.

CDR3 nucleotide sequence: TGTGCCAGCAGTGATACGGACAGTTGGCCGCAGTATTTT. Its protein product is CASSDTDSWPQYF. V is TRBV6-1 and J is TRBJ2-3, with D tentatively TRBD1 (6 bases). Trimming removed 3 bases at V and 10 bases at J, with 14 bases between. Germline assignment: CDR1 MNHNS and CDR2 SASEGT. This CDR3 is 13 amino acids long.

The chain couples TRBV5-6 to TRBJ1-2, with D uncertain. Germline V lookup: CDR1 SGHDT, CDR2 YYEEEE. V was cut by 2 bases and J by 5 bases, with 4 bases left in between. The CDR3 runs 11 residues. CDR3 in DNA: TGTGCCAGCAGCTTACATTATGGCTACACCTTC. Translation gives CASSLHYGYTF.

This clone came up once. The V gene is TRBV7-9, the J gene TRBJ1-2, with 8 bases identical to TRBD1. V gave up 3 bases and J gave up 5 bases; unmatched junction bases: 8. Germline lookup yields CDR1 SEHNR and CDR2 FQNEAQ (reference sequence). The CDR3 extends over 15 amino acids. The CDR3 loop is CASSFGTGRGYGYTF. For the CDR3, the DNA is TGTGCCAGCAGCTTCGGGACAGGACGGGGATATGGCTACACCTTC. The full variable domain, with the rest looked up from reference TRBV7-9 and TRBJ1-2, is DTGVSQNPRHKITKRGQNVTFRCDPISEHNRLYWYRQTLGQGPEFLTYFQNEAQLEKSRLLSDRFSAERPKGSFSTLEIQRTEQGDSAMYLCASSFGTGRGYGYTFGSGTRLTVV.

The V and J genes are TRBV7-9 and TRBJ2-7, with D perhaps matching TRBD2 (5 bases). Germline values: CDR1 SEHNR, CDR2 FQNEAQ (reference sequence). The CDR3 is 16 amino acids. V shed 5 bases and J shed 4 bases, with 21 bases lying between them. The CDR3 region has the DNA TGTGCCAGCAGCGGACTTCGGGCGGGCGATGAATACGAGCAGTACTTC. Its protein is CASSGLRAGDEYEQYF.

V usage is TRBV29-1 and J usage is TRBJ2-7; D possibly corresponds to TRBD2 (5 bases). The CDR3 sequence is 12 residues long. Germline V CDR1 and CDR2: SQVTM, ANQGSEA. Trimming shortened V by 4 bases and J by 5 bases, and 12 bases separated the two germline ends. The DNA for the CDR3 is TGCAGCGTTGGGCCGGGGTACCACGAGCAGTACTTC. Translation gives CSVGPGYHEQYF.

The gene calls are TRBV27 and TRBJ1-1; 7 nucleotides line up with TRBD1. Trimming removed 4 bases from V and 5 bases from J; junction bases left unmatched: 4. The CDR3 is 13 amino acids. Germline V gives CDR1 MNHEY, CDR2 SMNVEV (reference sequence). In DNA form, the CDR3 reads TGTGCCAGCAGTTATAGGGGGCATACTGAAGCTTTCTTT. Amino acid sequence: CASSYRGHTEAFF.

This clone was seen just once. The chain combines TRBV16 with TRBJ2-1, with D perhaps matching TRBD1 (6 bases). The V and J ends lost 4 bases and 0 bases respectively, with 13 bases between them. This CDR3 is 16 amino acids long. Germline loops: CDR1 KGHSY, CDR2 FQNENV. CDR3 region: CASSPRTDSSYNEQFF. Here the CDR3 DNA reads TGTGCCAGCAGCCCGCGGACAGACAGCTCCTACAATGAGCAGTTCTTC.

J is TRBJ1-1 and V is TRBV7-9; D is uncertain. The germline V gene has CDR1 SEHNR and CDR2 FQNEAQ (reference sequence). Trimming left V 1 base short and J 9 bases short, with 9 bases between. The CDR3 contains 12 residues. The CDR3 sequence: CASSLGSQKAFF. CDR3 coding DNA: TGTGCCAGCAGCTTAGGGAGTCAGAAAGCTTTCTTT.

This chain links TRBV19 with TRBJ2-7; D perhaps matches TRBD2 (6 bases). Trimming cost V 5 bases and J 2 bases, with 13 bases left between them. Germline V gene lookup returns CDR1 LNHDA and CDR2 SQIVND (reference sequence). The length of the CDR3 is 14 residues. The CDR3 coding sequence is TGTGCCAGTAGTCTACGCGGGGAAGCCTACGAGCAGTACTTC. This sequence encodes CASSLRGEAYEQYF.